This T cell receptor beta chain originates from a study of cytomegalovirus exposure and HLA in healthy donors. General study points: A later analysis found common viral pathogens apparently linked to several of the most significant clusters.

A multiplex PCR was run with 60 Vbeta primers and 13 Jbeta primers. The method was immunoSEQ multiplex PCR; TCRdb's version includes in-frame clones alone and lacks a portion of them. The sample includes 150,000 to 200,000 clones, roughly four fifths of them seen just once. CDR1 is SGDLS, CDR2 YYNGEE, per germline. Germline trimming cut 0 bases from V and 2 bases from J; bases unmatched to any gene: 1. The CDR3 length is 15 residues. As for this clone: No antigen is known for it.

The clonotype comes from a man between 25 and 39 years old in good health and CMV-seronegative. Sequences were obtained from PBMCs. The genes are TRBV9 and TRBJ2-1; 8 bases are shared with TRBD2. The CDR3 DNA reads as TGTGCCAGCAGCGTAGACGGGAGGGCCTACAATGAGCAGTTCTTC. Encoded protein: CASSVDGRAYNEQFF.